This T cell receptor beta chain was profiled in a study of T cell changes during pregnancy in multiple sclerosis. TCRdb keeps only in-frame clones here, not all; method: immunoSEQ multiplex PCR. The sample holds some 38,000 clones; 91% are singletons and the top ten take about 0.43%. The CDR3 loop spans 16 amino acids. Germline CDR1 and CDR2: LGHNT and FRNRAP. Trimming shortened V by 6 bases and J by 1 base, and 18 bases separated the two germline ends. The clonotype originates from a female donor in good health, enrolled as a control in a pregnancy study. The chain has TRBV12-5 and TRBJ1-1; weak D call: TRBD1 (6 bases). The sequencing here drew on CD4+ T cells from peripheral blood mononuclear cells, taken in the third trimester of pregnancy. The CDR3 nucleotides are TGTGCTAGTGGGACAAGCGTTGGGGGCCGGAACACTGAAGCTTTCTTT. Amino acid sequence: CASGTSVGGRNTEAFF. The whole variable domain, filled in from reference TRBV12-5 and TRBJ1-1, reads DARVTQTPRHKVTEMGQEVTMRCQPILGHNTVFWYRQTMMQGLELLAYFRNRAPLDDSGMPKDRFSAEMPDATLATLKIQPSEPRDSAVYFCASGTSVGGRNTEAFFGQGTRLTVV.